The T cell receptor (beta chain) described here comes from a study of blood T cell repertoires in COVID-19 (dated by TCRdb to about 2020). About the full investigation: Samples from collaborators originated in the United States, Italy and Spain and spanned both the acute and convalescent phases of COVID-19. The material from the prospective study consisted of cDNA or gDNA derived from T cells, B-cell-depleted T cells, or PBMCs. Subjects who had been exposed to COVID-19, were actively infected with it, or had recovered from it provided the deeply sampled blood TCRbeta repertoires that made up the dataset. The repertoires were released in a freely available public database intended as a resource for research on the immune response to SARS-CoV-2. Samples came from the ongoing ImmuneRACE study (first 160 participants) plus 1,254 subjects from 6 global collaborators. Nearly every sample came with metadata listing a de-identified subject ID, COVID-19 status, age in years and sex. Where available, HLA class I and class II types were obtained from metadata supplied by the sample provider rather than from assay-based typing. The investigation overall reported the following: The quantity of clinical and demographic metadata differed by source and by participant and was supplied without curation.

A second Seattle source provided samples from volunteer blood donors who had recovered from COVID-19. Whole blood was collected in K2EDTA tubes by collaborating institutions according to the institutions' own protocols. For TCRbeta analysis, collaborator samples were shipped as frozen whole blood, as isolated PBMCs, or as DNA extracted from either sample type. The immunoSEQ Assay, a bias-controlled multiplex PCR, was used to amplify TCRbeta CDR3 regions from genomic DNA. The study's processing was this. Within the assay, amplification of reference gene primers was used to estimate how many nucleated cells each sample contained. To quantify the absolute abundance of each unique TCRbeta CDR3 rearrangement, sequence reads were collapsed and filtered. For each sample, productive Simpson clonality was calculated as the square root of Simpson's diversity index over productive rearrangements. As stored in TCRdb, this immuneACCESS dataset retains in-frame rearrangements with V and J assigned. A fraction of the clones does not appear; measured against another copy, unresolved V genes explain less than half of the discrepancy, and the remainder lacks a known reason. The V and J calls and clone size were taken over from that table, and D and trimming were inferred from the DNA. The table for this sample lists roughly 250,000 clones; about 88% of them were counted only once. The top ten clonotypes cover 2% to 2.5% of the sample.

The CDR3 sequence holds 14 residues, the cysteine and phenylalanine included. Only the CDR3 DNA is retained, 42 bases long and in frame from the first base. V has 5 bases trimmed and J has 2 bases trimmed; junction bases matching no gene number 3. The germline V gene provides CDR1 SGHTA and CDR2 FQGNSA. About this clone itself: Its antigen remains unidentified. No clone much larger than this one lies a single base away; base qualities are absent.

The chain is encoded by TRBV7-2 joined to TRBJ2-1; 7 nucleotides in the junction match TRBD1. Sample: peripheral blood. The sequence derives from a woman aged 40 to 50 who had recovered from COVID-19. The CDR3 here reads CASSETGPYNEQFF. The DNA is as follows: TGTGCCAGCAGCGAGACAGGGCCCTACAATGAGCAGTTCTTC.